This T cell receptor (beta chain) was identified in a study of blood T cell repertoires in COVID-19. Whole-study context: Donors in the United States, Italy and Spain gave samples during acute or convalescent COVID-19.

Clones were read by immunoSEQ multiplex PCR, and TCRdb kept only the in-frame ones, dropping some. The profile shows nearly 250,000 clones, approximately 90% of them singletons. The CDR3 spans 11 residues. Per the germline V gene, CDR1 is SNHLY and CDR2 is FYNNEI. V gave up 8 bases and J gave up 14 bases, with 13 bases separating them. In terms of age and location, participants ranged from roughly 18 to 95 years and lived in roughly 22 US areas. Participants were placed into cohorts based on the clinical history they reported. In the 2 weeks before study entry, exposed participants met a COVID-19 case, which was PCR-confirmed or clinician-diagnosed.

The rearrangement joins TRBV2 to TRBJ1-6; D call uncertain. Sequencing was done on a sample of PBMCs or T cells enriched from blood (not recorded which). The source of this sequence is a man aged 50 to 60 who had been exposed to COVID-19. The CDR3 bases are TGTGCCAGCGAAGACGTGAGGTCCCTCCACTTT. Translation gives CASEDVRSLHF. Full variable domain (outside the CDR3, taken from reference TRBV2 and TRBJ1-6): EPEVTQTPSHQVTQMGQEVILRCVPISNHLYFYWYRQILGQKVEFLVSFYNNEISEKSEIFDDQFSVERPDGSNFTLKIRSTKLEDSAMYFCASEDVRSLHFGNGTRLTVT.